Sequencing of this T cell receptor (beta chain) was carried out in a study of shared clonotypes between healthy human individuals. Notes on the study in general: Rarefaction demonstrated incomplete sorted-subset sequencing despite large depth.

Trimming removed 2 bases at V and 6 bases at J, with 11 bases between. This CDR3 is built from 13 residues. CDR1 is MNHEY, CDR2 SMNVEV, per germline (reference sequence). TCRdb's table, derived via immunoSEQ multiplex PCR, lists solely in-frame clones and lacks some. Of millions of clones listed, about 93% are singletons. Naive CD8 cells comprised CD45RO-negative, CCR7-positively selected cells, excluding terminally differentiated effector memory CD45RA+ cells. For this clone: What it recognizes is unknown. This sample also contains other DNA sequences that code for the same CDR3.

What was sequenced was naive CD8+ T cells from PBMCs. The sequence derives from a man aged 18 to 30 in good health. Some clones in this sample may be carry-over from other donors' samples. The chain recombines TRBV27 with TRBJ2-7; possibly TRBD2 for D (6 bases). DNA of the CDR3: TGTGCCAGCAGTTTAGGGCGGGGCTCCGAGCAGTACTTC. This codes for CASSLGRGSEQYF.